These 18 T cell receptor beta chains were all obtained from the same sample, sequenced in a study of T cell clonotyping in hematopoietic cell transplantation. Some clones are missing from TCRdb's copy, which holds only in-frame ones; the method was immunoSEQ multiplex PCR. The sample contains approximately 30,000 clones, approximately 96% of which appear only once. Sequencing input: peripheral blood mononuclear cells. The receptors were gathered from a man aged 50-59 years in good health. Some clones in this sample may be carry-over from other donors' samples.

The chain is built from TRBV28 and TRBJ1-1; the D is unclear. The V gene's germline CDR1 is MDHEN and CDR2 SYDVKM. The CDR3 covers 13 residues. With 2 bases removed from V and 10 bases from J, the gap between germline ends came to 14 bases. CDR3 sequence: CASSLLHESGAFF. The CDR3 DNA sequence: TGTGCCAGCAGTTTACTCCATGAGAGTGGAGCTTTCTTT.

The chain is built from TRBV4-2 and TRBJ2-3; D is unclear. Trimming left V 0 bases short and J 6 bases short, with 13 bases between. The germline V gene encodes CDR1 LGHNA and CDR2 YNFKEQ. The length of the CDR3 is 15 residues. The chain's CDR3 is CASSQDLFQRDTQYF. As DNA, the CDR3 is TGTGCCAGCAGCCAAGATTTGTTCCAACGGGATACGCAGTATTTT.

CDR3 nucleotides: TGCGCCAGCAGCCAAGAGGGATTCAATCAGCCCCAGCATTTT. It encodes CASSQEGFNQPQHF. This rearrangement joins TRBV4-3 to TRBJ1-5; D gene ambiguous. The V gene's germline CDR1 is LGHNA and CDR2 YSLEER. V dropped 0 bases and J dropped 3 bases, with 6 bases sitting between them. The CDR3 is 14 residues long.

The V gene is TRBV6-5, the J gene TRBJ1-4; D possibly corresponds to TRBD1 (6 bases). V was clipped by 4 bases and J by 7 bases, with 16 bases between them. The germline V gene has CDR1 MNHEY and CDR2 SVGAGI. CDR3 length equals 15 residues. This chain's CDR3 is CASSWGGLKGEKLFF. The CDR3 DNA sequence: TGTGCCAGCAGTTGGGGGGGCCTAAAGGGTGAAAAACTGTTTTTT.

V and J are TRBV28 and TRBJ1-5, with a possible D match to TRBD1 (6 bases). The V end lost 3 bases, the J end lost 9 bases, and 15 bases lay between the germline ends. The germline V gene encodes CDR1 MDHEN and CDR2 SYDVKM. This CDR3 contains 14 residues. CDR3 nucleotides: TGTGCCAGCAGTTTTTTGGGGGGCGCTCCGCCCCAGCATTTT. Its translation: CASSFLGGAPPQHF.

The chain couples TRBV5-1 to TRBJ2-3; 7 positions match TRBD1. This CDR3 is 12 amino acids long. Germline loops: CDR1 SGHRS, CDR2 YFSETQ. Germline trimming cut 4 bases from V and 6 bases from J; bases unmatched to any gene: 2. CDR3 nucleotides: TGCGCCAGCAGCCCACAGGGGGATACGCAGTATTTT. Its protein is CASSPQGDTQYF.

The V gene is TRBV4-1, the J gene TRBJ2-5; D unclear. Germline V lookup: CDR1 MGHRA, CDR2 YSYEKL. V was cut by 1 base and J by 5 bases, with 8 bases left in between. CDR3 length: 13 amino acids. The CDR3 protein is CASSQVASETQYF. CDR3 in DNA: TGCGCCAGCAGCCAAGTTGCGTCCGAGACCCAGTACTTC.

The chain's CDR3 is CASSIRQGSTEAFF. The CDR3 DNA is TGTGCCAGTAGTATAAGGCAAGGGAGCACTGAAGCTTTCTTT. This chain connects TRBV19 to TRBJ1-1; D ambiguous. Germline CDR1 LNHDA, CDR2 SQIVND (reference sequence). The length of the CDR3 is 14 residues. V lost 2 bases to trimming and J lost 4 bases, with 11 bases between them. Complete variable domain (other parts from reference TRBV19 and TRBJ1-1): DGGITQSPKYLFRKEGQNVTLSCEQNLNHDAMYWYRQDPGQGLRLIYYSQIVNDFQKGDIAEGYSVSREKKESFPLTVTSAQKNPTAFYLCASSIRQGSTEAFFGQGTRLTVV.

This chain links TRBV28 with TRBJ1-5, with D maybe TRBD1 (6 bases). In germline, CDR1 is MDHEN, CDR2 SYDVKM. The CDR3 is 13 residues long. V lost 5 bases and J 7 bases, leaving 12 bases between the germline ends. Here the CDR3 reads CASSTTGMQPQHF. In DNA form, the CDR3 reads TGTGCCAGCAGTACAACAGGGATGCAGCCCCAGCATTTT.

This chain uses TRBV6-1 with TRBJ2-7; D is tentatively TRBD1 or TRBD2 (5 bases each). From germline, CDR1 is MNHNS and CDR2 SASEGT. The CDR3 consists of 14 residues. V gave up 6 bases and J gave up 2 bases, with 14 bases separating them. CDR3 residues: CASSTRDGPYEQYF. In DNA, the CDR3 is TGTGCCAGCAGCACCCGGGACGGACCCTACGAGCAGTACTTC.

This chain connects TRBV11-2 to TRBJ2-3, with TRBD1 matching 8 bases. Per the germline V gene, CDR1 is SGHAT and CDR2 is FQNNGV. This CDR3 comprises 18 residues. V lost 4 bases and J lost 0; bases outside the gene matches: 12. The CDR3 sequence is CASSSMTGDASSTDTQYF. The CDR3 DNA is TGTGCCAGCAGCTCTATGACAGGGGACGCGTCTAGCACAGATACGCAGTATTTT.

Points on this clone: The junction differs from germline at one of its ends, possibly a read error. The chain employs TRBV4-3 and TRBJ2-5; 15 positions match TRBD2. Germline V CDR1 and CDR2: LGHNA, YSLEER. The CDR3 sequence is 17 residues long. CDR3: CASSQDLGTSGGRQPHF. The DNA of the CDR3 is TGCGCCAGCAGCCAAGATCTGGGGACTAGCGGGGGGCGTCAACCTCACTTC.

The V and J genes are TRBV10-2 and TRBJ2-5; D may be TRBD1 (5 bases). Per the germline V gene, CDR1 is WSHSY and CDR2 is SAAADI. V shed 2 bases and J shed 4 bases, with 8 bases lying between them. This CDR3 contains 13 residues. In DNA, the CDR3 is TGCGCCAGCAGTGAGACCAGGGCAGAGACCCAGTACTTC. This gives the protein CASSETRAETQYF.

The genes are TRBV21-1 and TRBJ2-7; TRBD1 was called by the table and not checked on the DNA. TRBV21-1 counts as a pseudogene. The CDR3 has 14 residues. This CDR3 reads CASRILKGRTGCSV. The CDR3 region has the DNA TGTGCCAGCAGGATACTTAAAGGGAGGACAGGTTGTTCGGTC.

The CDR3 DNA is TGCGCCAGCAGCCCGGCTTCGAGACAGGGTTCGGGCACCGGGGAGCTGTTTTTT. Its protein is CASSPASRQGSGTGELFF. V gene TRBV4-1 combines with J gene TRBJ2-2; 7 bases align to TRBD1. The CDR3 is 18 amino acids. After removal of 4 bases from V and 4 bases from J, the junction contained 15 bases not matched to a gene. Germline loops: CDR1 MGHRA, CDR2 YSYEKL.

The CDR3 loop is CSALSSLSQETQYF. Written as DNA, the CDR3 is TGCAGCGCCCTGTCAAGTCTCAGCCAAGAGACCCAGTACTTC. This rearrangement joins TRBV29-1 to TRBJ2-5, with no clear D. The germline CDR1 and CDR2 sequences are SQVTM and ANQGSEA. The ends were cut back, 7 bases at V and 1 base at J, with 16 bases in the middle. The CDR3 has 14 amino acids.

The V and J genes are TRBV4-1 and TRBJ1-6, with a tentative D call TRBD1 (5 bases). Germline values: CDR1 MGHRA, CDR2 YSYEKL. Trimming cost V 4 bases and J 8 bases, with 12 bases left between them. This CDR3 has 14 residues. The CDR3 spells CASSPGWGDSPLHF. DNA of the CDR3: TGCGCCAGCAGCCCTGGGTGGGGGGATTCACCCCTCCACTTT.

The V and J genes are TRBV5-5 and TRBJ2-7; 8 bases are shared with TRBD2. From germline, CDR1 is SGHKS and CDR2 YYEKEE (reference sequence). The CDR3 runs to 15 residues. With V trimmed by 4 bases and J by 5 bases, 11 bases remained unmatched. CDR3 protein: CASSNGGRSQDEQYF. CDR3 DNA sequence: TGTGCCAGCAGCAATGGCGGGAGGTCCCAAGACGAGCAGTACTTC.